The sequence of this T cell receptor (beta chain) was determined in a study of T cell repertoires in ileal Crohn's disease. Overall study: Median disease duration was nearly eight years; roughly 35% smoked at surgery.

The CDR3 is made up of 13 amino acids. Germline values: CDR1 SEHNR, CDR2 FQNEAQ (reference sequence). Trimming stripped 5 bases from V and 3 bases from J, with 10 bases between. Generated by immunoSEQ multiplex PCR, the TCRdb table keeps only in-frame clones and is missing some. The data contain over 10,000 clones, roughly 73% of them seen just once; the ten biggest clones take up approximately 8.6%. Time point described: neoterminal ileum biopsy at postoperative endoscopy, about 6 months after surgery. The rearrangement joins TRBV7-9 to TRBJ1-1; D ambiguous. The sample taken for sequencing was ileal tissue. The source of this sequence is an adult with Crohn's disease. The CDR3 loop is CASSVTPDTEAFF. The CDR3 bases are TGTGCCAGCAGCGTAACCCCCGACACTGAAGCTTTCTTT.